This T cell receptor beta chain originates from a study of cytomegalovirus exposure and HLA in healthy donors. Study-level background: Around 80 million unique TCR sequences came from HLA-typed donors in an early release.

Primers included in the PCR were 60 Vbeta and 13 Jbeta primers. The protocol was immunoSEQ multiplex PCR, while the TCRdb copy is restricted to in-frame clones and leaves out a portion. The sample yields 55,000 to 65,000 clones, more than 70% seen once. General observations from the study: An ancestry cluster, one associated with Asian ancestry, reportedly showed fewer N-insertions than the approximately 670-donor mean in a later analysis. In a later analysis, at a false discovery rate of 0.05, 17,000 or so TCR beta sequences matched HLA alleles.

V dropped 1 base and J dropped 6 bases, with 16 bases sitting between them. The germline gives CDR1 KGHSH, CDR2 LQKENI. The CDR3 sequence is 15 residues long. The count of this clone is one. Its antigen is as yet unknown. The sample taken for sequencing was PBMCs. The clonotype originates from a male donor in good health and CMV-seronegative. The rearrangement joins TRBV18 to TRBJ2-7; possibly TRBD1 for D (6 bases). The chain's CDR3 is CASSPLGAAASEQYF. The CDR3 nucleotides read TGTGCCAGCTCACCACTGGGGGCCGCGGCCTCCGAGCAGTACTTC.